This TCR beta chain came from a study of technical replicates of blood from several donors. The method was immunoSEQ multiplex PCR; TCRdb's version includes in-frame clones alone and lacks a portion of them. The sample records about 59,000 clones, 97% being singletons. V was clipped by 0 bases and J by 9 bases, with 6 bases between them. The CDR3 extends over 13 amino acids. The germline V gene has CDR1 MNHEY and CDR2 SVGAGI. Source material: T cells isolated from PBMCs. The source of this sequence is a human donor in good health. This chain uses TRBV6-5 with TRBJ1-6, with D unresolved. The CDR3 DNA sequence: TGTGCCAGCAGTTACTCGAGGAGTTCACCCCTCCACTTT. Its protein product is CASSYSRSSPLHF.